Listed below are T cell receptor beta chains from one sample, sequenced in a study of T cell changes during pregnancy in multiple sclerosis. Measured with immunoSEQ multiplex PCR; TCRdb has only the in-frame clones, and not every one. The repertoire consists of about 96,000 clones, with roughly 92% occurring once and the leading ten covering roughly 3%. The specimen comprised peripheral blood, sampled in the first trimester of pregnancy. Receptors originate from a female donor with multiple sclerosis, enrolled in a pregnancy study. The CDR3 runs from the conserved cysteine through the conserved F or W. A D gene is named only where the DNA matches it firmly. Clone size is stated in some rows and not others, as once, few, many or a class when expanded.

j_call,clone_size,v_call,d_call,cdr3_aa,cdr3_nt
TRBJ1-1,once,TRBV9,NA,CASSVAAGNTEAFF,TGTGCCAGCAGCGTAGCGGCGGGTAACACTGAAGCTTTCTTT
TRBJ2-7,NA,TRBV6-5,TRBD1,CASSYSGQGVSEQYF,TGTGCCAGCAGTTACTCGGGACAGGGGGTAAGCGAGCAGTACTTC
TRBJ1-1,NA,TRBV19,NA,CAVRDGGDTEAFF,TGTGCCGTGCGGGACGGGGGGGACACTGAAGCTTTCTTT
TRBJ2-1,NA,TRBV29-1,TRBD2,CSVRTSGSYNEQFF,TGCAGCGTGCGGACTAGCGGGAGCTACAATGAGCAGTTCTTC
TRBJ2-3,NA,TRBV29-1,TRBD2,CSALAGVGTDTQYF,TGCAGCGCATTAGCGGGAGTGGGCACAGATACGCAGTATTTT
TRBJ1-1,many,TRBV19,NA,CASTKILPNTEAFF,TGTGCCAGTACTAAAATCCTACCCAACACTGAAGCTTTCTTT
TRBJ2-7,NA,TRBV7-2,NA,CASSPGGSRSYEQYF,TGTGCCAGCAGCCCCGGTGGTAGCCGTTCCTACGAGCAGTACTTC
TRBJ2-6,NA,TRBV6-5,NA,CASSKRGTGANVLTF,TGTGCCAGCAGTAAACGGGGGACCGGGGCCAACGTCCTGACTTTC
TRBJ1-5,NA,TRBV7-6,NA,CASSLGRGGAGNQPQHF,TGTGCCAGCAGCTTAGGGCGGGGGGGCGCGGGCAATCAGCCCCAGCATTTT
TRBJ2-1,NA,TRBV9,TRBD2,CASSPRGGGTSGTYNEQFF,TGTGCCAGCAGCCCGCGAGGGGGGGGGACTAGCGGGACCTACAATGAGCAGTTCTTC
TRBJ2-7,NA,TRBV7-9,NA,CASSLSYEQYF,TGTGCCAGCAGCCTCTCCTACGAGCAGTACTTC
TRBJ2-1,NA,TRBV11-3,NA,CASKNRDTNEQFF,TGTGCCAGCAAGAACAGGGATACCAATGAGCAGTTCTTC
TRBJ2-4,once,TRBV9,NA,CASSVAGGTKNIQYF,TGTGCCAGCAGCGTAGCAGGAGGTACCAAAAACATTCAGTACTTC
TRBJ2-5,NA,TRBV15,NA,CATSRAGIGETQYF,TGTGCCACCAGCAGAGCAGGCATTGGAGAGACCCAGTACTTC
TRBJ2-7,NA,TRBV28,NA,CASSLSSGTTPYEQYF,TGTGCCAGCAGTTTAAGCAGCGGGACAACCCCCTACGAGCAGTACTTC
TRBJ2-5,once,TRBV29-1,TRBD1,CSVEDPGDRGAETQYF,TGCAGCGTTGAAGATCCGGGGGACAGGGGGGCAGAGACCCAGTACTTC
TRBJ2-6,NA,TRBV2,NA,CASSEAQGGGANVLTF,TGTGCCAGCAGTGAAGCGCAGGGCGGTGGGGCCAACGTCCTGACTTTC
TRBJ2-7,NA,TRBV4-3,NA,CASSFTGTLNYEQYF,TGCGCCAGCAGCTTCACCGGGACACTGAACTACGAGCAGTACTTC
TRBJ2-1,NA,TRBV7-6,TRBD2,CASSPIAGGPYNEQFF,TGTGCCAGCAGCCCCATAGCGGGAGGACCCTACAATGAGCAGTTCTTC
TRBJ2-3,NA,TRBV6-1,TRBD2,CASNELGLADNTDTQYF,TGTGCCAGCAATGAACTGGGACTAGCGGACAACACAGATACGCAGTATTTT
TRBJ2-3,NA,TRBV19,NA,CASSTTWQSKDTQYF,TGTGCCAGTAGTACCACGTGGCAGTCCAAAGATACGCAGTATTTT
TRBJ2-1,NA,TRBV5-1,TRBD2,CASSLSSGIDEQFF,TGCGCCAGCAGCTTGTCTAGCGGGATCGATGAGCAGTTCTTC
TRBJ2-5,NA,TRBV21-1,NA,CASSKLNKGGETQYF,TGTGCCAGCAGCAAATTGAATAAGGGAGGGGAGACCCAGTACTTC
TRBJ2-7,NA,TRBV29-1,NA,CSVVFSYEQYF,TGCAGCGTTGTATTCTCCTACGAGCAGTACTTC
TRBJ1-4,NA,TRBV19,NA,CASSIDRRANEKLFF,TGTGCCAGTAGTATCGATCGGAGGGCTAATGAAAAACTGTTTTTT
TRBJ2-2,NA,TRBV14,TRBD2,CASRLTSGRHTGELFF,TGTGCCAGCAGGCTTACTAGCGGGAGACACACCGGGGAGCTGTTTTTT
TRBJ1-3,NA,TRBV11-1,NA,CASSQTSGLIRSSGNTIYF,TGTGCCAGCAGCCAGACGTCGGGGTTAATAAGGAGCTCTGGAAACACCATATATTTT
TRBJ2-7,NA,TRBV2,TRBD2,CASSELGGSDTLDEQYF,TGTGCCAGCAGTGAATTGGGCGGGAGCGATACCTTAGACGAGCAGTACTTC
TRBJ1-1,NA,TRBV11-2,NA,CASSPQSRWSAEAFF,TGTGCCAGCAGCCCCCAGTCGAGGTGGAGCGCTGAAGCTTTCTTT